Detailed here is one T cell receptor beta chain. Its antigen remains unknown. This sample stems from a study of graft-versus-host responses after intestinal transplantation. The protocol was immunoSEQ multiplex PCR, while the TCRdb copy is restricted to in-frame clones and leaves out a portion. Seen here are about 100,000 clones, roughly 87% observed once, and the top ten hold around 0.7%. Trimming cost V 3 bases and J 1 base, with 10 bases left between them. CDR3 length: 14 residues. Looked up from germline, CDR1 is MNHEY and CDR2 is SVGAGI. The specimen comprised unstimulated CD4+ T cells sorted from spleen or lymph node cells, sampled before transplant. This sequence originates from a human donor who was the organ donor for an intestinal transplant. The V and J genes are TRBV6-5 and TRBJ2-7; D call uncertain. The CDR3 DNA sequence: TGTGCCAGCAGTTATCGAGGAAGTTCCTACGAGCAGTACTTC. Translation gives CASSYRGSSYEQYF.